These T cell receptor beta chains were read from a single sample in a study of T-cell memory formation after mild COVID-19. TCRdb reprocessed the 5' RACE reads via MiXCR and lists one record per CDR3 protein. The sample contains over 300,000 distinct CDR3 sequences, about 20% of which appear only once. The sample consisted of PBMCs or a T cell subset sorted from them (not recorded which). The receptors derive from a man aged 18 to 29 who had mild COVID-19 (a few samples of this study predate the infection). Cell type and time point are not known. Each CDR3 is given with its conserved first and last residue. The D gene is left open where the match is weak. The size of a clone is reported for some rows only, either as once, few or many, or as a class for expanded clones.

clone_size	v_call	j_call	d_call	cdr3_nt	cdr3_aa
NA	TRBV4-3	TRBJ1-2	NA	TGCGCCAGCAGCCAAGTAGGGTTTAACTATGGCTACACCTTC	CASSQVGFNYGYTF
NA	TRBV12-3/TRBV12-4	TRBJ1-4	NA	TGTGCCAGCAGTTGGGACATAAATGAAAAACTGTTTTTT	CASSWDINEKLFF
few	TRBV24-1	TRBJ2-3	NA	TGTGCCACCAGTGACTGGACAGTGTCTACGCAGTATTTT	CATSDWTVSTQYF
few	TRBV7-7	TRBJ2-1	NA	TGTGCTAGCAGCCAGTATGGCTACCACAATGAGCAGTTCTTC	CASSQYGYHNEQFF
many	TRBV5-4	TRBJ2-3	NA	TGTGCCAGCAGCAAATGGACGGAGTCCACAGATACGCAGTATTTT	CASSKWTESTDTQYF
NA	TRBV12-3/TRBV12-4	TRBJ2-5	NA	TGTGCCAGCAGTCAAACTACGTCCGAGACCCAGTACTTC	CASSQTTSETQYF
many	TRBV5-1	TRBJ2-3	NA	TGCGCCAGCAGCTTGGAGGGGCAAAGCGCAGATACGCAGTATTTT	CASSLEGQSADTQYF
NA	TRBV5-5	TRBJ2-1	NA	TGTGCCAGCAGCGCCGGCTACAATGAGCAGTTCTTC	CASSAGYNEQFF
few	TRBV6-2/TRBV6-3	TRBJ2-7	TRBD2	TGTGCCAGCACCTGGGGGGGTACCTACGAGCAGTACTTC	CASTWGGTYEQYF
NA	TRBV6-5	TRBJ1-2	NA	TGTGCCAGCAGTTACGACGGCAGAGGCTACACCTTC	CASSYDGRGYTF
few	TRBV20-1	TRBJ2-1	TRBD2	TGCAGTGCTAGGAAGGTTAGCGGGGGCTTCGAGCAGTTCTTC	CSARKVSGGFEQFF
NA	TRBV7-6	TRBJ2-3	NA	TGTGCCAGCAGCTTAGTAGGCGAGGCCACAGATACGCAGTATTTT	CASSLVGEATDTQYF
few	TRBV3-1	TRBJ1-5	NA	TGTGCCAGCAGCCAAGGAGGTCCCCCAGGGTATCAGCCCCAGCATTTT	CASSQGGPPGYQPQHF
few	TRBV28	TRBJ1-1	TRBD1	TGTGCCAGCAGTTCCCCGGGGACAGGGGCTATTGAAGCTTTCTTT	CASSSPGTGAIEAFF
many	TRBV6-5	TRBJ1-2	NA	TGTGCCAGCAGGCCTTCCGGTGGGGATGGCTACACCTTC	CASRPSGGDGYTF
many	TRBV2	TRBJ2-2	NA	TGTGCCAGCAGTGAGATGACAGCCTCGGTAGGAAACGGGGAGCTGTTTTTT	CASSEMTASVGNGELFF
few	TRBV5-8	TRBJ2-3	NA	TGTGCCAGCAGCACCGGGACACGCACAGATACGCAGTATTTT	CASSTGTRTDTQYF
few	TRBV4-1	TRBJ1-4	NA	TGCGCCAGCAGCCAAGATGGCAGGGCGGGTGCAACTAATGAAAAACTGTTTTTT	CASSQDGRAGATNEKLFF
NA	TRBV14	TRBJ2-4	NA	TGTGCCAGCAGCCAAGAGGTAGTGGACATTCAGTACTTC	CASSQEVVDIQYF
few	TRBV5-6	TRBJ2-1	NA	TGTGCCAGCAGCTTGTCTTGGACAGACAATGAGCAGTTCTTC	CASSLSWTDNEQFF
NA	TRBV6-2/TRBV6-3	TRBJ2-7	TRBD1	TGTGCCAGCAGAGACAGGGGGCCCCTCAAGCAGTACTTC	CASRDRGPLKQYF
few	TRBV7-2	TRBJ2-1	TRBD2	TGTGCCAGCAGCCTCGGACTAGCGGGGCAGGAGCAGTTCTTC	CASSLGLAGQEQFF
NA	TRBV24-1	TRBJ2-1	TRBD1	TGTGCCACCAGTGATTGGACAGGCCTACACAATGAGCAGTTCTTC	CATSDWTGLHNEQFF
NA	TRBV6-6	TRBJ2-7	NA	TGTGCCAGCACTGGGGAGACAGCCCTCTCCTACGAGCAGTACTTC	CASTGETALSYEQYF
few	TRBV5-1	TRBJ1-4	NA	TGCGCCAGCAGCTTGTTCGGGGGGCGCGGGGAAAAACTGTTTTTT	CASSLFGGRGEKLFF
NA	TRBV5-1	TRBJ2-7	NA	TGCGCCAGCAGCCTCTCGACCACCTACGAGCAGTACTTC	CASSLSTTYEQYF
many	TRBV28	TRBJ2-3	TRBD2	TGTGCCAGCAGCGCGGGGGGGGCCAGACCAGATACGCAGTATTTT	CASSAGGARPDTQYF
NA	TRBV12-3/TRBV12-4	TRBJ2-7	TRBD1	TGTGCCAGCAGTTACAGGGGCGAGCAGTACTTC	CASSYRGEQYF
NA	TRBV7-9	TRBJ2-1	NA	TGTGCCAGCAGCTCGAGCGGTACGGGGGAGCAGTTCTTC	CASSSSGTGEQFF
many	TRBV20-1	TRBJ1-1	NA	TGCAGTGCTAGATCGGGGGGAAGACGGGACACTGAAGCTTTCTTT	CSARSGGRRDTEAFF
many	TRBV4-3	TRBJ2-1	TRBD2	TGCGCCAGCAGCCAACTTAACGGGGGGAATGAGCAGTTCTTC	CASSQLNGGNEQFF
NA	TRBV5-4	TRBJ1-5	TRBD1	TGTGCCAGCAGCATCACAGGGGGCGAGGAGCCCCAGCATTTT	CASSITGGEEPQHF
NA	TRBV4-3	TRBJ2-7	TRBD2	TGCGCCAGCAGCTACACTAGCGGGGGGCCCTACGAGCAGTACTTC	CASSYTSGGPYEQYF
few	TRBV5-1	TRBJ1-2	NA	TGCGCCAGCAGCCCGTTTATGAGACTCGATGGCTACACCTTC	CASSPFMRLDGYTF
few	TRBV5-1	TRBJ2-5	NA	TGCGCCAGCAGCTGGGGGGCAGGCCCCCTGGAGACCCAGTACTTC	CASSWGAGPLETQYF